This T cell receptor (beta chain) originates from a study of type 1 regulatory T cells. Turning to the study itself: An in vitro protocol generated T-allo10, a Tr1-enriched, alloantigen-specific CD4 T cell product.

From the reads, TCRdb called clonotypes with MiXCR, one entry per CDR3 protein. This sample carries about 18,000 distinct CDR3 sequences, roughly 10% of them seen once, and the ten largest clones take under 3.5%. V was clipped by 3 bases and J by 4 bases; unmatched bases: 3. The CDR3 covers 15 residues. Germline V gene data show CDR1 as MNHEY and CDR2 as SVGAGI. This clonotype showed up many times. V gene TRBV6-5 combines with J gene TRBJ1-6; 7 bases fit TRBD1. The source material was CD4+ T cells, either the whole sample or a sorted fraction (not recorded which). The clonotype originates from a human donor in good health. CDR3 in DNA: TGTGCCAGCAGTTATACGGGACAGTATAATTCACCCCTCCACTTT. It is translated as CASSYTGQYNSPLHF.